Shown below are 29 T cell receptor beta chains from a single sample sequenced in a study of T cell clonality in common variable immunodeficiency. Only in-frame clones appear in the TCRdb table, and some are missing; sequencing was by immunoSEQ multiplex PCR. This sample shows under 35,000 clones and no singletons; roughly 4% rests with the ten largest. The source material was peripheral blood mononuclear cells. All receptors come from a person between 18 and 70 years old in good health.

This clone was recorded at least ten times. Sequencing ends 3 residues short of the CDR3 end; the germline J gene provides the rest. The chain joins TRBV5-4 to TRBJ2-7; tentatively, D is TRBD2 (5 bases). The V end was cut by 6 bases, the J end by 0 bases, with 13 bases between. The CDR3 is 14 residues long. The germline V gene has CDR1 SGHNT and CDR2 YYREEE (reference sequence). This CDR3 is CASTPSPSSYEQYF. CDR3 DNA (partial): TGTGCCAGCACCCCTAGCCCCAGCTCCTACGAG.

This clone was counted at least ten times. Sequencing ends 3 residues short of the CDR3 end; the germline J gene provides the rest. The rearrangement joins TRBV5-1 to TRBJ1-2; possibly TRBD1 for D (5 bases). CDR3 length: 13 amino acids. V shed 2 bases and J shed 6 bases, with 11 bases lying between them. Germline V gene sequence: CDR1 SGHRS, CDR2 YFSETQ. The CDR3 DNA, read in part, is TGCGCCAGCAGCTTTACCGGGGGGGATGGC. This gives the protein CASSFTGGDG. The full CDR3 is CASSFTGGDGYTF. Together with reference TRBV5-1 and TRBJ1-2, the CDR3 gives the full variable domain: KAGVTQTPRYLIKTRGQQVTLSCSPISGHRSVSWYQQTPGQGLQFLFEYFSETQRNKGNFPGRFSGRQFSNSRSEMNVSTLELGDSALYLCASSFTGGDGYTFGSGTRLTVV.

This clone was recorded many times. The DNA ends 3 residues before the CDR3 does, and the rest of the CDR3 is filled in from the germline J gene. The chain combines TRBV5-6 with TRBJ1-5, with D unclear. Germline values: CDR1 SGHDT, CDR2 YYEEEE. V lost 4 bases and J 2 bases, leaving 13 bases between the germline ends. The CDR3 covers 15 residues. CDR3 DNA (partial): TGTGCCAGCAGCCGACGATACGCGGGCAATCAGCCC. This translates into CASSRRYAGNQP. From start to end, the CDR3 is CASSRRYAGNQPQHF.

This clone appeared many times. Partial CDR3 DNA: TGTGCCAGCAGCTTAGCGCTCAGTACAGATACG. Its translation: CASSLALSTDT. The whole CDR3 region reads CASSLALSTDTQYF. The rearrangement uses TRBV7-2 and TRBJ2-3; D gene ambiguous. The read terminates 3 residues before the CDR3 end, so the remaining end is supplied by the germline J gene. Trimming removed 0 bases from V and 3 bases from J, with 7 bases in between. Germline V gives CDR1 SGHTA, CDR2 FQGNSA. The CDR3 spans 14 residues.

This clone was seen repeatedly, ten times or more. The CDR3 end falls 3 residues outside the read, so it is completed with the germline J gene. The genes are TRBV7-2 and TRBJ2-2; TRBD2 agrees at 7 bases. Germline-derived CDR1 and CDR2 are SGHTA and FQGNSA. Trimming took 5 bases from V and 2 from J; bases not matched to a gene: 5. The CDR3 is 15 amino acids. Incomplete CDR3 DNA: TGTGCCAGCAGCCACCCGGGACTAAACACCGGGGAG. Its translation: CASSHPGLNTGE. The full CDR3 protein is CASSHPGLNTGELFF.

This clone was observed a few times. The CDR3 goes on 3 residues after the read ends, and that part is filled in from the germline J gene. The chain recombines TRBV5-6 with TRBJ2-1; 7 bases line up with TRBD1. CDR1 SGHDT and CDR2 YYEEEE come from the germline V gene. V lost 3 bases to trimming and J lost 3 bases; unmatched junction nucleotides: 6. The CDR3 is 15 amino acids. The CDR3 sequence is CASSSGDRNYNEQFF. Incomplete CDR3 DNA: TGTGCCAGCAGCTCAGGGGACAGAAACTACAATGAG.

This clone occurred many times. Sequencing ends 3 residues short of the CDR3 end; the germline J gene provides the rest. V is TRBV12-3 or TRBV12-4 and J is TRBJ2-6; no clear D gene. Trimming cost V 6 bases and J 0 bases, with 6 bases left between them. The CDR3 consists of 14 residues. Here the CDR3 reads CASRQSSGANVLTF. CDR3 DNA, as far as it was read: TGTGCCAGCAGACAGAGCTCTGGGGCCAACGTC.

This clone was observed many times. CDR3 sequence: CASSLGTGFSYEQYF. Incomplete CDR3 DNA: TGCGCCAGCAGCTTGGGGACAGGGTTCTCCTACGAG. This chain joins TRBV5-1 and TRBJ2-7; 8 bases match TRBD1. The observed sequence ends 3 residues before the CDR3 terminus, with the missing tail filled in from the germline J gene. V trimming: 0 bases; J trimming: 0 bases; junction bases outside the gene matches: 2. CDR1 SGHRS and CDR2 YFSETQ come from the germline V gene. The CDR3 contains 15 residues.

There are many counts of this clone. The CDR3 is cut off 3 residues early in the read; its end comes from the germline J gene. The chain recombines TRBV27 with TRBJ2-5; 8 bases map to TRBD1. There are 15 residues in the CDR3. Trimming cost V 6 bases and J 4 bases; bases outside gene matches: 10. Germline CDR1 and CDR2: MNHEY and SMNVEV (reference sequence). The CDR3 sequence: CASSPQQGVGETQYF. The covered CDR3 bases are TGTGCCAGCAGCCCGCAACAGGGGGTTGGAGAGACC.

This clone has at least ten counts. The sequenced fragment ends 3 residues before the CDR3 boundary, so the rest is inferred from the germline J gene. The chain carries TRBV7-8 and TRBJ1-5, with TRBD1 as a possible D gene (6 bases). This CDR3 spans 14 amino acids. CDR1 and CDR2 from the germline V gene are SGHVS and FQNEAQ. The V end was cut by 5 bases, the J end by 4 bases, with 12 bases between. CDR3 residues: CASSQQGNNQPQHF. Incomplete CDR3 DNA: TGTGCCAGCAGCCAACAGGGTAATAATCAGCCC. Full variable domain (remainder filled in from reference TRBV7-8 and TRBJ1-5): GAGVSQSPRYKVAKRGQDVALRCDPISGHVSLFWYQQALGQGPEFLTYFQNEAQLDKSGLPSDRFFAERPEGSVSTLKIQRTQQEDSAVYLCASSQQGNNQPQHFGDGTRLSIL.

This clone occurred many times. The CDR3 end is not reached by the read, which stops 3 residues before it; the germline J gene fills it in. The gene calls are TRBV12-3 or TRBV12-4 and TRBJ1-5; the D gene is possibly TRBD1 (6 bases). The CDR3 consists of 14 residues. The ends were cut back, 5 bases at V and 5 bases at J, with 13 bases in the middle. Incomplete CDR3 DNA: TGTGCCAGCAGTACCGGGACAACATATCAGCCC. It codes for CASSTGTTYQP. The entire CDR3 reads CASSTGTTYQPQHF.

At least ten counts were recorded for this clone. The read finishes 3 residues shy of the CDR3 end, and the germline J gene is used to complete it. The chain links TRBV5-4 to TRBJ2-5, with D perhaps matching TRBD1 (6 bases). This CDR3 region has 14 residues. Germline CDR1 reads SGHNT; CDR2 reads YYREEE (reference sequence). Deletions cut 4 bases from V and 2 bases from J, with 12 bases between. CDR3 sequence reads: CASSGWDKQETQYF. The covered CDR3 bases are TGTGCCAGCAGCGGATGGGACAAGCAAGAGACC.

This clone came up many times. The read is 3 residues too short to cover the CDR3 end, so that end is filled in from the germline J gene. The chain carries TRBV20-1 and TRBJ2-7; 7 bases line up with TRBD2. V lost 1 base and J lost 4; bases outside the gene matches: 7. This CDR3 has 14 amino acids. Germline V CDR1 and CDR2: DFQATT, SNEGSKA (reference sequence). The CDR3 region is CSARGLAEKYEQYF. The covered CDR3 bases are TGCAGTGCTAGAGGTCTAGCGGAAAAATACGAG.

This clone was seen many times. Partial CDR3 DNA: TGTGCCAGCAGCCCGTGGGACACCTATCGTCTAGAGACC. Protein product: CASSPWDTYRLET. The full CDR3 protein reads CASSPWDTYRLETQYF. This rearrangement joins TRBV7-8 to TRBJ2-5; a possible D gene is TRBD1 (6 bases). The read terminates 3 residues before the CDR3 end, so the remaining end is supplied by the germline J gene. V lost 5 bases and J lost 4, with 20 bases in between. The CDR3 length is 16 residues. CDR1 SGHVS and CDR2 FQNEAQ come from the germline V gene.

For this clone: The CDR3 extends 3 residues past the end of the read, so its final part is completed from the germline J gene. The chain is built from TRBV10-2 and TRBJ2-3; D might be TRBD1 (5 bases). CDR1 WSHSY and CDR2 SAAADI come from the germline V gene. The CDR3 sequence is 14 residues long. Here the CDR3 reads CASSEVGPDQPQYF. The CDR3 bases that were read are TGCGCCAGCAGTGAGGTGGGGCCCGATCAGCCG.

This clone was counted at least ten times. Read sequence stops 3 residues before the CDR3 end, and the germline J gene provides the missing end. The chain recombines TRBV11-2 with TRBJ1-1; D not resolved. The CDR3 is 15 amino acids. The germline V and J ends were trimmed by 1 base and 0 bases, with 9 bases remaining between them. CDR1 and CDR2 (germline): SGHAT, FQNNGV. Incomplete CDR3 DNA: TGTGCCAGCAGCTTAGGAGCCGACATGAACACTGAA. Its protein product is CASSLGADMNTE. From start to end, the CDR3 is CASSLGADMNTEAFF.

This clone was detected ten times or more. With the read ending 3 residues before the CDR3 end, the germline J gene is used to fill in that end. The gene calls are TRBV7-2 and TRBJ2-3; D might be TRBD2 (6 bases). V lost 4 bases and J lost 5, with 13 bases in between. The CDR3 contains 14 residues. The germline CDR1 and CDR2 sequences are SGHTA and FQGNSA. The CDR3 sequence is CASSSRTGGDTQYF. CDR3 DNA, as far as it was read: TGTGCCAGCAGCTCCCGGACCGGGGGAGATACG.

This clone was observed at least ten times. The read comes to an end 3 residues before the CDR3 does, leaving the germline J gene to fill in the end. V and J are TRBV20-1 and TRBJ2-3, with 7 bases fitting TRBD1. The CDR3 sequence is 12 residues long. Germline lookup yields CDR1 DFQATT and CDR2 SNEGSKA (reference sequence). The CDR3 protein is CSARTGNQPQYF. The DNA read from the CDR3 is TGCAGTGCAAGGACAGGCAATCAGCCG.

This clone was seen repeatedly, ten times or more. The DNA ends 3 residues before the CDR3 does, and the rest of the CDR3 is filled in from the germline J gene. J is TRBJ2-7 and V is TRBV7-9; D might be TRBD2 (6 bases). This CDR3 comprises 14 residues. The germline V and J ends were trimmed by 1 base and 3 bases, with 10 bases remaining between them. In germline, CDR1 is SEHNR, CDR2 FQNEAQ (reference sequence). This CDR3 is CASSLGGTDYEQYF. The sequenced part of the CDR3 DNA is TGTGCCAGCAGCTTAGGGGGGACTGACTACGAG.

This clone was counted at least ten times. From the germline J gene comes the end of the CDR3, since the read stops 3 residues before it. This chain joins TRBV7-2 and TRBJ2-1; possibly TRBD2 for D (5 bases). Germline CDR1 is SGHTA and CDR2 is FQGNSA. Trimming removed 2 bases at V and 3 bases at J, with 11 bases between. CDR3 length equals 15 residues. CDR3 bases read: TGTGCCAGCAGCTTAAGATCTAGCAACTACAATGAG. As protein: CASSLRSSNYNE. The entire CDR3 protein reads CASSLRSSNYNEQFF.

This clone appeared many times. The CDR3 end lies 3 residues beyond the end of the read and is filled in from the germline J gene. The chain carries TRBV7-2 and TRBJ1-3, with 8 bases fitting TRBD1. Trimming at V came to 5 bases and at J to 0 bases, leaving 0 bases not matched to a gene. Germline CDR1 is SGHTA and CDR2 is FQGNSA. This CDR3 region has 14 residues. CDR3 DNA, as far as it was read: TGTGCCAGCAGCACAGGGGGCTCTGGAAACACC. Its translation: CASSTGGSGNT. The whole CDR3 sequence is CASSTGGSGNTIYF.

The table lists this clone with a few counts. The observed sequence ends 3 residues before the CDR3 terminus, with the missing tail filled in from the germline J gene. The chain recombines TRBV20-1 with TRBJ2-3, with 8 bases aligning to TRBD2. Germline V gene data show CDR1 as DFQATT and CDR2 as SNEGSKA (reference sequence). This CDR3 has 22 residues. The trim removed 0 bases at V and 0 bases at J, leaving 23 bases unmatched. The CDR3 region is CSARDRQGWKRERGGSTDTQYF. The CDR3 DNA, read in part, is TGCAGTGCTAGAGATCGGCAGGGCTGGAAGCGGGAGAGGGGGGGTAGCACAGATACG.

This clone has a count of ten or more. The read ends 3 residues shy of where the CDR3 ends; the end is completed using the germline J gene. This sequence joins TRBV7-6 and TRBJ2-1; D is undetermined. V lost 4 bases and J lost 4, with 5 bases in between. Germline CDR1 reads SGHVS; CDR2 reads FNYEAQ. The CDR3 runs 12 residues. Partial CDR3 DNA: TGTGCCAGCAGCTCGGTGTACAATGAG. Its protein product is CASSSVYNE. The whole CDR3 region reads CASSSVYNEQFF.

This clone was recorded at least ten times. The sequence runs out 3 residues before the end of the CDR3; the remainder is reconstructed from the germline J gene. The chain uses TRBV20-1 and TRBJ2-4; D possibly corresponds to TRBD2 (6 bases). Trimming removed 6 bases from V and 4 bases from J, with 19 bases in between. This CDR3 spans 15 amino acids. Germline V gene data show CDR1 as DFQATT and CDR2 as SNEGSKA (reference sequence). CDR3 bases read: TGCAGTGCCCACCGGTCGGGAGCGGAAAAAAACATT. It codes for CSAHRSGAEKNI. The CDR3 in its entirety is CSAHRSGAEKNIQYF.

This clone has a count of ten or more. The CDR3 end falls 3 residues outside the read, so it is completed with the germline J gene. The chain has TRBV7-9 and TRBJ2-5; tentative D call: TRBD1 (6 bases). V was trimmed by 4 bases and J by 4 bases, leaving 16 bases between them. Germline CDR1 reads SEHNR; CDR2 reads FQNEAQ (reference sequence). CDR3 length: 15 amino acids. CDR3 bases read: TGTGCCAGCAGCTCGACAGGAAACGGATCAGAGACC. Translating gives CASSSTGNGSET. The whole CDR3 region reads CASSSTGNGSETQYF.

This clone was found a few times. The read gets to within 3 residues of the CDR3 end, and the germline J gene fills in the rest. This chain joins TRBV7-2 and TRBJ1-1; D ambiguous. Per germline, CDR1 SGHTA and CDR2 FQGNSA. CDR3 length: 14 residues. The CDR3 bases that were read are TGTGCCAGCAGCTCCGTGGCGGGAACACCCGGG. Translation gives CASSSVAGTPG. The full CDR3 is CASSSVAGTPGAFF. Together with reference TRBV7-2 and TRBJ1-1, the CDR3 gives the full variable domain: GAGVSQSPSNKVTEKGKDVELRCDPISGHTALYWYRQSLGQGLEFLIYFQGNSAPDKSGLPSDRFSAERTGGSVSTLTIQRTQQEDSAVYLCASSSVAGTPGAFFGQGTRLTVV.

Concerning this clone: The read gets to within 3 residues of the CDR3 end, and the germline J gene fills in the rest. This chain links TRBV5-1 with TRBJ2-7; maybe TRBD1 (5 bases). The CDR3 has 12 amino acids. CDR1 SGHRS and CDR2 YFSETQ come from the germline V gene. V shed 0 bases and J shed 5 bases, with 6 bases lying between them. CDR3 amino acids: CASSLEGDEQYF. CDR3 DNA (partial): TGCGCCAGCAGCTTGGAAGGGGACGAG.

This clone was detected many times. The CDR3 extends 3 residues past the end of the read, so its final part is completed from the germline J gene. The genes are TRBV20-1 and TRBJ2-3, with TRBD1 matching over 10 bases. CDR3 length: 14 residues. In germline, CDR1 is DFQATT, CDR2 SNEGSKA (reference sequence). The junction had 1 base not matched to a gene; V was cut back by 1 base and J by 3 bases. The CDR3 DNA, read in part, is TGCAGTGCTAGAGGGACAGGGGGGACAGATACG. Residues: CSARGTGGTDT. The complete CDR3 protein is CSARGTGGTDTQYF.

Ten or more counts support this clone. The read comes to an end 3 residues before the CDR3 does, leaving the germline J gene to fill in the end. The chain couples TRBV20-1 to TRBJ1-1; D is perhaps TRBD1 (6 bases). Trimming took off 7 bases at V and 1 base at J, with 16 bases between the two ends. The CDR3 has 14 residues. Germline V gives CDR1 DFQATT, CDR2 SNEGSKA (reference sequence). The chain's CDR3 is CSVLRGGGNTEAFF. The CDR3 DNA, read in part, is TGCAGTGTTCTTAGGGGAGGGGGGAACACTGAA.